This T cell receptor (beta chain) comes out of a study of T-cell memory formation after mild COVID-19 (dated by TCRdb to 2020 to 2023). Concerning the study at large: TCR sequence clusters from the two donors were largely donor specific. In a couple of donors, T-cell clones that expanded and contracted after mild COVID-19 were followed by sequencing TCRalpha and TCRbeta repertoires longitudinally. The cohort was made up of two young adult volunteers, one female and one male, who were previously healthy. On the study overall, not on this receptor specifically: Some responding clones were detected in pre-infection memory, which suggested that pre-existing cross-reactive memory T cells had joined the SARS-CoV-2 response. Clones that contracted from day 15 to 85 showed balanced CD4/CD8 phenotypes, whereas a second wave of clones that expanded from day 15 to 37 leaned towards CD4+. SARS-CoV-2 specificity of the second-wave clones peaking on day 37 was not confirmed. Contracting CD4+ clones appeared mostly in the CM and EM memory subsets, whereas CD8+ clones were enriched in EMRA. The study covered only a couple of mild cases, and larger cohorts including severe cases with pre-infection samples were considered necessary.

Per the germline V gene (reference sequence), SEHNR is the CDR1 and FQNEAQ is the CDR2. Reading from cysteine to phenylalanine, the CDR3 counts 15 amino acids. The CDR3 DNA has 45 bases and is translated from base 1. V and J are truncated by 5 bases and 0 bases respectively, leaving an intervening sequence of 14 bases. Sequenced using an Illumina NovaSeq 6000. TCRalpha and TCRbeta cDNA libraries were constructed by 5'RACE with constant-segment primers, with sample barcodes and unique molecular identifiers being introduced. Trizol reagent was used to extract RNA from every sample. The libraries were amplified in two PCR steps, and the second step added a second sample barcode and Illumina TruSeq adapters. Sequencing of the libraries was done on an Illumina NovaSeq, producing 2 x 150 bp paired-end reads. From the authors' description of their analysis: Reads were demultiplexed and collapsed into UMI-guided consensus sequences with migec v1.2.7. Using mixcr v2.1.11, the UMI consensuses were aligned to TRA and TRB V and J templates and assembled into clonotypes. Expanded or contracted clonotypes were those called significant by both edgeR and NoisET, with noise models trained on biological replicates. edgeR calls used a false discovery rate-adjusted p below 0.01 and a log2 fold-change threshold of 1. As an exploratory analysis of dynamics, max-normalized trajectories of the 1000 most abundant clonotypes were examined by PCA with hierarchical clustering. Separately sequenced CD4+ and CD8+ repertoires were used to assign a CD4 or CD8 phenotype to each responding clone. TCRdb trimmed public reads at Q25 via fastp, called clones via MiXCR and kept in-frame beta chains. For every CDR3 protein sequence, its rows merge into one entry that carries the most common genes and DNA. None of the V and J calls come from the authors' own analysis; TCRdb made them. For this sample there are about 270,000 distinct CDR3 sequences; over 15% appear just once. Together, the top ten hold more than 20% of the sample.

This clonotype was picked up many times. Its antigen is currently not known. Base qualities are not provided; no much larger clone lies one nucleotide away. PBMCs were isolated by Ficoll-Paque density gradient centrifugation. The sample taken for sequencing was PBMCs or a T cell subset sorted from them (not recorded which). Here the chain combines TRBV7-9 and TRBJ2-7, with no confidently assigned D gene. The TCR originated in a man aged 18 to 30 who had mild COVID-19 (a few samples of this study predate the infection). The sample titles of this study are shuffled in the database, so cell type and time point are left out; the donor was told from shared clones. The CDR3 sequence is CASSRLGDRSYEQYF. The sequence in DNA is TGTGCCAGCAGCCGCCTTGGGGATCGCTCCTACGAGCAGTACTTC.